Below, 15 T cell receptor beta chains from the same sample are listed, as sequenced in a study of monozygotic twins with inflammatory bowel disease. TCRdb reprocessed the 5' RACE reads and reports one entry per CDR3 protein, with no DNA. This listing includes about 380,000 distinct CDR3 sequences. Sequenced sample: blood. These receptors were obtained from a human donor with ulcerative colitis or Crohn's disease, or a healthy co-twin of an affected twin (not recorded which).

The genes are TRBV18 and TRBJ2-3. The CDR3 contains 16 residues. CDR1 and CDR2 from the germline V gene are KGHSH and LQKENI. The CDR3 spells CASSPPWGSSTDTQYF.

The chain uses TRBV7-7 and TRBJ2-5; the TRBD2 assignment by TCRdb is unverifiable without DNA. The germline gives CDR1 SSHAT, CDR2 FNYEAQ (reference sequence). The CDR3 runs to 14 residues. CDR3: CASSSWDLAETQYF.

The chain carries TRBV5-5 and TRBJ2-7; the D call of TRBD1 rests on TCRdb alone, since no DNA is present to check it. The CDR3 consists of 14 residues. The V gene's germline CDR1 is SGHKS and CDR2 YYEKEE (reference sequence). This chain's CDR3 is CASSYGRDSYEQYF.

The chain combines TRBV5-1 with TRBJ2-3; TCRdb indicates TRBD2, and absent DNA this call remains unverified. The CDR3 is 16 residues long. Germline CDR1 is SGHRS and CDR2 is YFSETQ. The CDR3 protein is CASSSSGGWATDTQYF.

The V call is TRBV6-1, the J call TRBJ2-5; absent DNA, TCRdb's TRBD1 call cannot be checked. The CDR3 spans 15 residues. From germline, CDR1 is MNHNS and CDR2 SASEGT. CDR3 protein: CASRMTGRKEETQYF.

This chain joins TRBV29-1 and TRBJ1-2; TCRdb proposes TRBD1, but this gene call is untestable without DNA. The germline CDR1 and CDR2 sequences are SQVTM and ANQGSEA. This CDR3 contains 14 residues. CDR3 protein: CSVVVQGTYYGYTF. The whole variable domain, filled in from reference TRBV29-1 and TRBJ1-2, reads SAVISQKPSRDICQRGTSLTIQCQVDSQVTMMFWYRQQPGQSLTLIATANQGSEATYESGFVIDKFPISRPNLTFSTLTVSNMSPEDSSIYLCSVVVQGTYYGYTFGSGTRLTVV.

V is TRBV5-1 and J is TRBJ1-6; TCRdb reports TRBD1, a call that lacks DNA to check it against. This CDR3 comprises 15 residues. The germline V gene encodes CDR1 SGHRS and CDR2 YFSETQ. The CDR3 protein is CASSLGGRNNSPLHF. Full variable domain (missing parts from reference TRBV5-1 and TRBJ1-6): KAGVTQTPRYLIKTRGQQVTLSCSPISGHRSVSWYQQTPGQGLQFLFEYFSETQRNKGNFPGRFSGRQFSNSRSEMNVSTLELGDSALYLCASSLGGRNNSPLHFGNGTRLTVT.

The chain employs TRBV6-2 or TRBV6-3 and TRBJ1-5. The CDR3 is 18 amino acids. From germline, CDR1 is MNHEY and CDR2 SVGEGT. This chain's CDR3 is CASRPLGTANGVNQPQHF.

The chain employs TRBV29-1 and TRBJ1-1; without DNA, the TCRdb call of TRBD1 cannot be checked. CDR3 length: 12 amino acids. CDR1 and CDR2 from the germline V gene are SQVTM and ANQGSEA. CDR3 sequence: CSVAQGSTEAFF.

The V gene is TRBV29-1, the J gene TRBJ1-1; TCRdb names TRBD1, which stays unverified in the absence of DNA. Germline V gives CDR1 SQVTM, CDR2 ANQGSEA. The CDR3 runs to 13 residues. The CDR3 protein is CSVHQGLNTEAFF.

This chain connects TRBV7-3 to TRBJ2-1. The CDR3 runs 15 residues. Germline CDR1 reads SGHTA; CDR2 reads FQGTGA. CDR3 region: CASSQRATLNNEQFF. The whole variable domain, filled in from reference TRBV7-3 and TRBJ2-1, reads GAGVSQTPSNKVTEKGKYVELRCDPISGHTALYWYRQSLGQGPEFLIYFQGTGAADDSGLPNDRFFAVRPEGSVSTLKIQRTERGDSAVYLCASSQRATLNNEQFFGPGTRLTVL.

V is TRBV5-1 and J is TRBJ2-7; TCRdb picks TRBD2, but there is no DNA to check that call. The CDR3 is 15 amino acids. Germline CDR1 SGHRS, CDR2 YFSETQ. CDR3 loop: CASSRTSGGIDEQYF.

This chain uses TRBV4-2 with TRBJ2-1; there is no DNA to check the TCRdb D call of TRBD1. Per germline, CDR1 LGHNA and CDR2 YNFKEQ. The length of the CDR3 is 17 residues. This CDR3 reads CASSQVYGGGAMNEQFF.

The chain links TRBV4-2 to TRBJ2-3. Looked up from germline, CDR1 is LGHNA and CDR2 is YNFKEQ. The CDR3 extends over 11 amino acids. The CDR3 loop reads CASSQSDTQYF.

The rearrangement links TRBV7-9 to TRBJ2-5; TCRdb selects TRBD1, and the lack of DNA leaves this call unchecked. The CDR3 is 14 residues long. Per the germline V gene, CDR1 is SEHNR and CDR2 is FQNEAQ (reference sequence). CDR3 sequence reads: CASSFLTGEETQYF. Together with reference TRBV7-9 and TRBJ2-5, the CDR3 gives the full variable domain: DTGVSQNPRHKITKRGQNVTFRCDPISEHNRLYWYRQTLGQGPEFLTYFQNEAQLEKSRLLSDRFSAERPKGSFSTLEIQRTEQGDSAMYLCASSFLTGEETQYFGPGTRLLVL.